The clone carrying this TCR beta chain was detected ten times or more. No antigen is known for it. It was RNA transcripts that yielded the amplified TCR beta CDR3 regions. HTBI primers drove first-round RT-PCR of the TCR CDR3. TCRdb recomputed calls from the multiplex PCR reads with MiXCR, one row per CDR3 protein. Among under 550,000 distinct CDR3 sequences listed, 20% were seen once. There are 14 residues in the CDR3. The germline V gene has CDR1 LGHDT and CDR2 YNNKEL (reference sequence). V dropped 0 bases and J dropped 12 bases, with 17 bases sitting between them. The data belong to a study of T cells in Graves' hyperthyroidism and ophthalmopathy. Notes on the study in general: In the blood, most expanded thyroid clonotypes above 0.001 appeared as well.

Uncontrolled infection, other autoimmune disease, pregnancy or lactation barred patients from enrollment. The sequenced material came from blood. This chain links TRBV3-1 with TRBJ1-1, with D possibly being TRBD1 (5 bases). This TCR was recovered from a man aged 40-55 years with Graves' ophthalmopathy. The CDR3 region is CASSQDPTPGWSFF. The CDR3 coding sequence is TGTGCCAGCAGCCAAGATCCGACCCCAGGGTGGTCTTTCTTT. The whole variable domain, remainder taken from reference TRBV3-1 and TRBJ1-1, is DTAVSQTPKYLVTQMGNDKSIKCEQNLGHDTMYWYKQDSKKFLKIMFSYNNKELIINETVPNRFSPKSPDKAHLNLHINSLELGDSAVYFCASSQDPTPGWSFFGQGTRLTVV.